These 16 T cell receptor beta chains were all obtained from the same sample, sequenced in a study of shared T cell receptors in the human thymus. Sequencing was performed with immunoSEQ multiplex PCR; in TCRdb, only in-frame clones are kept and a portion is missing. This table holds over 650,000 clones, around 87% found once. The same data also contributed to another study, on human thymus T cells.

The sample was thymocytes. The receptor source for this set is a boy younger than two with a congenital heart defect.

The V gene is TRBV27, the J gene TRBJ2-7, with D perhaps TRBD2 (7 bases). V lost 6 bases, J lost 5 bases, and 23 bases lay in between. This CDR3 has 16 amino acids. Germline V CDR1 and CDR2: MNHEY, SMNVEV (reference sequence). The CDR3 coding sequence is TGTGCCAGCAGCAAGACTAGCCGACGGGGGCTGGACGAGCAGTACTTC. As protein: CASSKTSRRGLDEQYF.

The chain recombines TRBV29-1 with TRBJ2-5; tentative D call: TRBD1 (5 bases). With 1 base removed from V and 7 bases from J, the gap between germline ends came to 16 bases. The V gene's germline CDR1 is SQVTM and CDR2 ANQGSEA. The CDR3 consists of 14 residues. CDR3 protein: CSVEGPGSVGTQYF. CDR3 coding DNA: TGCAGCGTTGAAGGCCCAGGGTCCGTGGGGACCCAGTACTTC.

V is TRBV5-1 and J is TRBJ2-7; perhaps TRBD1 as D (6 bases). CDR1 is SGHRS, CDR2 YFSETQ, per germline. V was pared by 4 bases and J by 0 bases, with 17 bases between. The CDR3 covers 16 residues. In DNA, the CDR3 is TGCGCCAGCAGCCGCGGACTCGACAGGAGCTCCTACGAGCAGTACTTC. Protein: CASSRGLDRSSYEQYF.

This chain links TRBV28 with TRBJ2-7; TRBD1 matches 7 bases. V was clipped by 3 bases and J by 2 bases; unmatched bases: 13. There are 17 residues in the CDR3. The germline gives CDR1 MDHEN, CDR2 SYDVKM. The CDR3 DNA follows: TGTGCCAGCAGTTTTTGGGGGCCGACAGGGAAGGCCTACGAGCAGTACTTC. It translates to CASSFWGPTGKAYEQYF. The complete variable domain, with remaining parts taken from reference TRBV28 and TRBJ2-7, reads DVKVTQSSRYLVKRTGEKVFLECVQDMDHENMFWYRQDPGLGLRLIYFSYDVKMKEKGDIPEGYSVSREKKERFSLILESASTNQTSMYLCASSFWGPTGKAYEQYFGPGTRLTVT.

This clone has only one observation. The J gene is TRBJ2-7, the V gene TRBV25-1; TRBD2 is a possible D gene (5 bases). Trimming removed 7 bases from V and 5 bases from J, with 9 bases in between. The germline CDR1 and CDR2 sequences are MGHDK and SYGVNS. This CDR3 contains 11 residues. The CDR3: CASTFGNEQYF. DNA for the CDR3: TGTGCCAGCACCTTCGGGAACGAGCAGTACTTC.

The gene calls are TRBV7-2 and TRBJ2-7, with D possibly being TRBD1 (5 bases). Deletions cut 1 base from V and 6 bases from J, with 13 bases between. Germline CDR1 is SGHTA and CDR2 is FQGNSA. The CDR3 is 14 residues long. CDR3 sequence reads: CASSLEGQGCEQYF. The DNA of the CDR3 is TGTGCCAGCAGCTTAGAAGGGCAGGGTTGCGAGCAGTACTTC. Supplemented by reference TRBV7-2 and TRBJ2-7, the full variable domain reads GAGVSQSPSNKVTEKGKDVELRCDPISGHTALYWYRQSLGQGLEFLIYFQGNSAPDKSGLPSDRFSAERTGGSVSTLTIQRTQQEDSAVYLCASSLEGQGCEQYFGPGTRLTVT.

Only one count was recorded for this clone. CDR3 sequence (DNA): TGCGCCAGCAGCCAAGGGCCATACCGTAGCGGGGGGCTGGGCGAGCAGTACTTC. Encoded protein: CASSQGPYRSGGLGEQYF. The J gene is TRBJ2-7, the V gene TRBV4-3, with 10 bases that match TRBD2. Germline CDR1 is LGHNA and CDR2 is YSLEER. Trimming removed 1 base from V and 6 bases from J; junction bases left unmatched: 15. This CDR3 comprises 18 residues.

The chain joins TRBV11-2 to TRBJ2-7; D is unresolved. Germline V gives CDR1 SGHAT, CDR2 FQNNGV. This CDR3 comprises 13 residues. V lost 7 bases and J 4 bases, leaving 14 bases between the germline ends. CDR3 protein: CASTPTPWYEQYF. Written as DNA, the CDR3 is TGTGCCAGCACGCCAACACCGTGGTACGAGCAGTACTTC.

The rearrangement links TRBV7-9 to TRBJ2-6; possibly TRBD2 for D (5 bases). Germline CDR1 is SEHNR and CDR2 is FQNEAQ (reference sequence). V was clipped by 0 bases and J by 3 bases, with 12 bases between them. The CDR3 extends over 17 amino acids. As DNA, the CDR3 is TGTGCCAGCAGCTTAGCGTGGGCCGGGATTGGGGCCAACGTCCTGACTTTC. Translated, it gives CASSLAWAGIGANVLTF.

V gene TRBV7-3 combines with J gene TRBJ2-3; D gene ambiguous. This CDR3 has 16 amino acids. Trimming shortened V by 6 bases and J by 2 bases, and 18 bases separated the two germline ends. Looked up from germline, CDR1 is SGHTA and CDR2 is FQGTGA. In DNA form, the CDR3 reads TGTGCCAGCAGGTACGGCGGCCCCTTAAACACAGATACGCAGTATTTT. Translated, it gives CASRYGGPLNTDTQYF.

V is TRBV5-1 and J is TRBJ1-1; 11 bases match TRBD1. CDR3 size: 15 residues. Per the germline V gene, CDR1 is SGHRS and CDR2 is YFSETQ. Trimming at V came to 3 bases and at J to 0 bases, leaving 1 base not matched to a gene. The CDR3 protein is CASSWDRGMNTEAFF. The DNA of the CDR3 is TGCGCCAGCAGCTGGGACAGGGGGATGAACACTGAAGCTTTCTTT.

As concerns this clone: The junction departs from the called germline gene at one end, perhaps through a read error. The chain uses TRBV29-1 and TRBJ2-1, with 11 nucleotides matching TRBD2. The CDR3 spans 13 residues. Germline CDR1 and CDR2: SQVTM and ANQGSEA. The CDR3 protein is CSVASGRRDEQLF. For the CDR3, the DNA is TGCAGCGTTGCTAGCGGGAGGAGGGATGAGCAGCTCTTC.

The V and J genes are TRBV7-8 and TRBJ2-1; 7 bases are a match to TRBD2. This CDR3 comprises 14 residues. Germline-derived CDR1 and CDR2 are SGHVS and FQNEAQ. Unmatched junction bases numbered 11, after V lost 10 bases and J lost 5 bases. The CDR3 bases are TGTGCCACCGGGACGACTGGGAGGGACAATGAGCAGTTCTTC. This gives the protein CATGTTGRDNEQFF.

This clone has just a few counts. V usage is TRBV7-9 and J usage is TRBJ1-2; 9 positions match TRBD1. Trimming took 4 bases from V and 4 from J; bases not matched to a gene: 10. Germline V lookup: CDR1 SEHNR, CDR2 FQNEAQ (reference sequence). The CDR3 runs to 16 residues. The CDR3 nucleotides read TGTGCCAGCAGCTCTCTCTCGGGACAGGGTGTCTATGGCTACACCTTC. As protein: CASSSLSGQGVYGYTF. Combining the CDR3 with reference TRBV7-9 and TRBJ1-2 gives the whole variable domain DTGVSQNPRHKITKRGQNVTFRCDPISEHNRLYWYRQTLGQGPEFLTYFQNEAQLEKSRLLSDRFSAERPKGSFSTLEIQRTEQGDSAMYLCASSSLSGQGVYGYTFGSGTRLTVV.

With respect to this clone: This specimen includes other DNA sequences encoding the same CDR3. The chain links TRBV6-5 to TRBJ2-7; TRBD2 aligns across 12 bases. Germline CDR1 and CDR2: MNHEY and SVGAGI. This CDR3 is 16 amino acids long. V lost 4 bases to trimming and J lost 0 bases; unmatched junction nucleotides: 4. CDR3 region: CASSSTSGRSSYEQYF. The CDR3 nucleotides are TGTGCCAGCAGTTCTACTAGCGGGAGGAGCTCCTACGAGCAGTACTTC.

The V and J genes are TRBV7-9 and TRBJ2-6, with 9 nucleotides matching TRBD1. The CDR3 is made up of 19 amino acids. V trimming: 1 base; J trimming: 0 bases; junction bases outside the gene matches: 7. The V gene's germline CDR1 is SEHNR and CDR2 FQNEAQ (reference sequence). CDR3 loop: CASSLEAGTGTSGANVLTF. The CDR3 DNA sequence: TGTGCCAGCAGCTTAGAGGCCGGGACAGGGACCTCTGGGGCCAACGTCCTGACTTTC.